The entry below describes one T cell receptor (beta chain). The data belong to a study of blood T cell repertoires in COVID-19. At the level of the study: From T cells, B-cell-depleted T cells, or PBMCs came the material, which was cDNA or gDNA.

Germline lookup yields CDR1 SQVTM and CDR2 ANQGSEA. V shed 0 bases and J shed 8 bases, with 10 bases lying between them. CDR3 length equals 12 residues. In the original processing: From reference gene primer amplification, estimates of nucleated cell counts were derived. Assay used: immunoSEQ multiplex PCR; TCRdb lists only in-frame clones, some missing. V, J and clone size derive from that table, while D and trimming were established from the DNA sequence. Altogether more than 200,000 clones are present, around 89% being singletons, with the ten largest covering approximately 1.6%. The clonotype originates from a man aged 65-85 years with acute or convalescent COVID-19. Sequenced input: peripheral blood. This chain links TRBV29-1 with TRBJ1-2; D remains ambiguous. CDR3 DNA sequence: TGCAGCGTTGAAGATACGAGAGGGGGCTACACCTTC. Amino acid sequence: CSVEDTRGGYTF.